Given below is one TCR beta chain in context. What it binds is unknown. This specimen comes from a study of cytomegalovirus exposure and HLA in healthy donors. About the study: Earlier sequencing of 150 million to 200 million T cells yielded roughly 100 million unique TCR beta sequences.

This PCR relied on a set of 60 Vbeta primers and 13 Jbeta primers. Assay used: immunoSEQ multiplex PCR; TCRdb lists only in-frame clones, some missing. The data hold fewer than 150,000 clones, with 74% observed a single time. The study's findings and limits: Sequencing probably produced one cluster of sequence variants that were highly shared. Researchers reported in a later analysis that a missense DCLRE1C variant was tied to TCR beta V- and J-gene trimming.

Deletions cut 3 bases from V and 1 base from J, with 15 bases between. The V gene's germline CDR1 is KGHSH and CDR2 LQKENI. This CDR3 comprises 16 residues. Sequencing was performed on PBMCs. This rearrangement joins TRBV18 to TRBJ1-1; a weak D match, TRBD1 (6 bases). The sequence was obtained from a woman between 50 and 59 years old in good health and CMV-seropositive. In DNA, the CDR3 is TGTGCCAGCTCACCCCAGATTGGGGGCCAGAACACTGAAGCTTTCTTT. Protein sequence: CASSPQIGGQNTEAFF.